The present T cell receptor (beta chain) was sequenced within a study of PD-1 blockade in classical Hodgkin lymphoma. Study in general: Every 2 weeks, patients got 3 mg/kg intravenous nivolumab.

Germline CDR1 and CDR2: LNHDA and SQIVND (reference sequence). The CDR3 has 15 amino acids. J gave up 5 bases and V 5 bases, and 11 bases lay outside the gene matches. Relapse after autologous stem cell transplantation occurred in every patient, and brentuximab vedotin exposure varied. Comments on this clone: The antigen is unknown.

Findings and limits, study-wide: Newly diagnosed patients were said to have less baseline TCR diversity than healthy donors did.

Assay: immunoSEQ multiplex PCR; the TCRdb copy retains only in-frame clones and omits some. Seen here are about 46,000 clones, about three quarters observed once, and the top ten hold approximately 11%. The sequence was obtained from a human donor with classical Hodgkin lymphoma. The input for sequencing was peripheral blood mononuclear cells (PBMCs), taken at baseline. The rearrangement uses TRBV19 and TRBJ1-1; 7 bases agree with TRBD1. The DNA of the CDR3 is TGTGCCAGTAGTCCGAGGACAGGATTGGGGACTGAAGCTTTCTTT. Its translation: CASSPRTGLGTEAFF.